Listed below are T cell receptor beta chains from one sample, sequenced in a study of shared clonotypes between healthy human individuals. Clones were sequenced by immunoSEQ multiplex PCR, and TCRdb holds only the in-frame ones, with some missing. Found here are under 550,000 clones, about 96% of them singletons; the top ten hold roughly 0.06%. The sequencing input was naive CD4+ T cells sorted from blood. These receptors all stem from a woman under 40 in good health. Both conserved end residues are part of each CDR3. Fields, in order: J gene, V gene, D gene, clone size, CDR3 DNA, CDR3 protein. The D gene is left open where the match is weak. The size field is filled for only some rows; it gives once, few, many or a size class.

J gene: TRBJ2-7
V gene: TRBV19
D gene: TRBD2
clone size: NA
CDR3 DNA: TGTGCCAGTACCCCGGGACTAGCGGGAAATCCCTACGAGCAGTACTTC
CDR3 protein: CASTPGLAGNPYEQYF

J gene: TRBJ1-1
V gene: TRBV27
D gene: TRBD1
clone size: NA
CDR3 DNA: TGTGCCAGCTTCCCGGGACAGGGGGCGTTCGAAGCTTTCTTT
CDR3 protein: CASFPGQGAFEAFF

J gene: TRBJ2-7
V gene: TRBV7-8
D gene: NA
clone size: NA
CDR3 DNA: TGTGCCAGCAGCTTAGTACATAAGAACGAGCAGTACTTC
CDR3 protein: CASSLVHKNEQYF

J gene: TRBJ1-1
V gene: TRBV18
D gene: NA
clone size: NA
CDR3 DNA: TGTGCCAGCTCACCTCAGGTTAAGAACACTGAAGCTTTCTTT
CDR3 protein: CASSPQVKNTEAFF

J gene: TRBJ2-2
V gene: TRBV6-5
D gene: NA
clone size: NA
CDR3 DNA: TGTGCCAGCAGTTACTTTAGGGGTCGTGGCGGGGAGCTGTTTTTT
CDR3 protein: CASSYFRGRGGELFF

J gene: TRBJ1-2
V gene: TRBV7-2
D gene: NA
clone size: once
CDR3 DNA: TGTGCCAGCAGCTCAAACACGGTGACCGGCTACACCTTC
CDR3 protein: CASSSNTVTGYTF

J gene: TRBJ2-7
V gene: TRBV9
D gene: NA
clone size: NA
CDR3 DNA: TGTGCCAGCAGCGTAGGGGGACCGAGCTCCTACGAGCAGTACTTC
CDR3 protein: CASSVGGPSSYEQYF

J gene: TRBJ1-4
V gene: TRBV25-1
D gene: NA
clone size: NA
CDR3 DNA: TGTGCCAGCACAGGGGCCTTTAATGAAAAACTGTTTTTT
CDR3 protein: CASTGAFNEKLFF

J gene: TRBJ2-7
V gene: TRBV19
D gene: TRBD2
clone size: NA
CDR3 DNA: TGTGCCAGTAGTATTCTAGCGGGAGGCTCCTACGAGCAGTACTTC
CDR3 protein: CASSILAGGSYEQYF

J gene: TRBJ1-2
V gene: TRBV6-6
D gene: NA
clone size: NA
CDR3 DNA: TGTGCCAGCAGCCGAGGGGAGAGCTATGGCTACACCTTC
CDR3 protein: CASSRGESYGYTF

J gene: TRBJ2-3
V gene: TRBV18
D gene: NA
clone size: NA
CDR3 DNA: TGTGCCAGCTCACCACTCGAACTCCCGTCCGATACGCAGTATTTT
CDR3 protein: CASSPLELPSDTQYF